These 8 T cell receptor beta chains originate from one sample sequenced in a study of T-cell memory formation after mild COVID-19. TCRdb analysed the 5' RACE reads with MiXCR anew, one entry per CDR3 protein. The table records 470,000 or so distinct CDR3 sequences, roughly 18% of them present only once. The source material was PBMCs or a T cell subset sorted from them (not recorded which). The receptors originated from an adult woman who had mild COVID-19 (a few samples of this study predate the infection). Cell type and time point are not known.

J is TRBJ1-1 and V is TRBV18, with a possible D match to TRBD1 (6 bases). Germline loops: CDR1 KGHSH, CDR2 LQKENI. The CDR3 is 15 amino acids. Between the trimmed V and J ends, which lost 4 bases and 0 bases, there was a span of 12 bases. The CDR3 coding sequence is TGTGCCAGCTCACTCACGGACAGTATGAACACTGAAGCTTTCTTT. Its translation: CASSLTDSMNTEAFF.

The table lists this clonotype with a few counts. The chain has TRBV7-9 and TRBJ2-2; D is uncertain. CDR3 length: 12 residues. Trimming stripped 10 bases from V and 7 bases from J, with 13 bases between. The V gene's germline CDR1 is SEHNR and CDR2 FQNEAQ (reference sequence). The CDR3 protein is CATYVGRGELFF. CDR3 bases: TGTGCCACCTACGTCGGGCGCGGGGAGCTGTTTTTT.

This clonotype was counted only a few times. The CDR3 DNA reads TGTGCCAGCAGCCCGGGCCATTTGTGGGAGCAGTACTTC. This gives the protein CASSPGHLWEQYF. This chain connects TRBV7-9 to TRBJ2-7; D ambiguous. V lost 5 bases, J lost 7 bases, and 15 bases lay in between. This CDR3 comprises 13 residues. Germline assignment: CDR1 SEHNR and CDR2 FQNEAQ (reference sequence).

This clonotype was counted only a few times. The V call is TRBV5-1, the J call TRBJ2-7; weak D call: TRBD1 (5 bases). Trimming removed 2 bases at V and 2 bases at J, with 14 bases between. Germline CDR1 SGHRS, CDR2 YFSETQ. The CDR3 covers 15 residues. The chain's CDR3 is CASSFRRTPPYEQYF. The DNA for the CDR3 is TGCGCCAGCAGCTTTAGGCGGACACCGCCCTACGAGCAGTACTTC.

This clonotype was recorded at least ten times. The chain has TRBV20-1 and TRBJ2-1; 8 bases are shared with TRBD2. The CDR3 runs to 14 residues. V shed 3 bases and J 3 bases; nucleotides not matched to a gene: 4. Germline CDR1 is DFQATT and CDR2 is SNEGSKA (reference sequence). CDR3 bases: TGCAGTGCTAGCGGGGGGGCCGACTACAATGAGCAGTTCTTC. Encoded protein: CSASGGADYNEQFF.

The CDR3 region has the DNA TGCGCCAGCACCCGGTTGGGGGACCCGAACACCGGGGAGCTGTTTTTT. This sequence encodes CASTRLGDPNTGELFF. V gene TRBV4-1 combines with J gene TRBJ2-2, with D perhaps TRBD1 or TRBD2 (5 bases each). The CDR3 sequence is 16 residues long. The ends were cut back, 7 bases at V and 0 bases at J, with 15 bases in the middle. Germline V gives CDR1 MGHRA, CDR2 YSYEKL.

This clonotype was observed a handful of times. The chain combines TRBV20-1 with TRBJ2-1; 10 bases map to TRBD2. V was pared by 5 bases and J by 8 bases, with 21 bases of the junction left unmatched. The CDR3 loop spans 18 amino acids. CDR1 and CDR2 from the germline V gene are DFQATT and SNEGSKA (reference sequence). The DNA of the CDR3 is TGCAGTGCTCCGCTGGGGCTAGCGGGAGAGGGGGCCCGGGATGAGCAGTTCTTC. As protein: CSAPLGLAGEGARDEQFF.

V gene TRBV5-1 combines with J gene TRBJ1-4, with TRBD1 as a possible D gene (5 bases). CDR1 SGHRS and CDR2 YFSETQ come from the germline V gene. V lost 4 bases to trimming and J lost 4 bases, with 11 bases between them. This CDR3 is built from 14 residues. The CDR3 DNA follows: TGCGCCAGCAGCCCGGGACCGCGTAATGAAAAACTGTTTTTT. Translated: CASSPGPRNEKLFF.